Described below is a single T cell receptor beta chain sequence and its context. Its antigen is still unknown. No much larger clonotype is one base removed from it; base qualities were not supplied. The trial excluded patients who had a history of autoimmune disease or who were on systemic immunosuppression. Peripheral blood for TCR sequencing was drawn from every dose cohort at baseline, at cycle 4 day 1 and at cycle 7 day 1. Samples were obtained from an open-label, multicenter, first-in-human phase I dose-escalation trial of ivuxolimab. Adults with locally advanced or metastatic melanoma, renal cell carcinoma, hepatocellular carcinoma or head and neck squamous cell carcinoma were enrolled in the trial. Before TCR sequencing, CD4+ and CD8+ T cells were separately sorted from peripheral blood. For sequencing of the TCRbeta CDR3 region, genomic DNA was extracted from the sorted cells. TCRbeta CDR3 regions were sequenced using the immunoSEQ Assay. What TCRdb holds here is the immuneACCESS table cut down to in-frame rearrangements. Part of the clones is not present; checked against another copy, under half of the missing clones reflect an unresolved V gene, and the others are unexplained. The sample records tens of thousands of clones, 88% of which are singletons. Of the sample, roughly 0.71% falls within the top ten clones.

The data originate from a study of OX40 agonist ivuxolimab in advanced cancers. Concerning the study at large: Ivuxolimab, which targeted the costimulatory receptor OX40 (CD134), was an agonistic, fully human IgG2 monoclonal antibody. In the dose-escalation cohort, more than 75% of patients were male, and the mean age was approximately 55 years, with a range of about 23 to 85. The paper reports the monotherapy dose-escalation portion (N of about 51 patients) of the phase I ivuxolimab trial. Intravenous ivuxolimab was administered to patients every 2 weeks at six dose levels: 0.01, 0.1, 0.3, 1.5, 3 and 10 mg/kg. Three dose-escalation patients achieved partial responses, one with hepatocellular carcinoma and two with cutaneous melanoma. Peripheral TCRbeta sequencing aimed to test whether ivuxolimab altered TCR sequence diversity and caused clonal T-cell expansion. Patients were allowed to have had prior anti-PD-1, anti-PD-L1 or anti-CTLA-4 therapy, and 40% to 45% of the dose-escalation patients had been treated with checkpoint inhibitors. Of the approximately 50 patients in dose escalation, around 19 had hepatocellular carcinoma, roughly 15 had melanoma, 9 had renal cell carcinoma and 9 had head and neck cancer.

Beyond this particular receptor, the publication reports: The antigen specificity of the peripheral T cells that underwent clonal expansion was not determined. Partial responders in the 0.1-3.0 mg/kg groups had among the lowest normalized peripheral clonal expansion, especially among CD8+ T cells. Low levels of normalized T-cell clonal expansion were also seen in some patients who did not respond. At doses of 0.1 to 3.0 mg/kg, clonal expansion of both CD4+ and CD8+ T cells in blood was seen between baseline and week 6. After ivuxolimab, CD8+ T cells had more expanded clones than CD4+ T cells on average.

The sequenced sample was CD4+ or CD8+ T cells sorted from blood, obtained in a trial of the OX40 agonist ivuxolimab. This clonotype was obtained from an adult with an advanced solid tumor such as melanoma, head and neck, liver or kidney cancer.

The DNA sequence follows: TGTGCCAGCAGCTTAGCCAGCGGGGCTGGGTACAATGAGCAGTTCTTC. Its product reads: CASSLASGAGYNEQFF. The V gene is TRBV7-2 and the J gene is TRBJ2-1; TRBD2 aligns with 7 central bases. V loses 0 bases at its end and J loses 4 bases; junction bases beyond the gene matches: 6. The CDR1 and CDR2 encoded by the germline V gene are SGHTA and FQGNSA. The CDR3 sequence holds 16 residues, the cysteine and phenylalanine included. Only the CDR3 region is kept as DNA, spanning 48 bases read in frame from base 1.